Presented here are 16 T cell receptor beta chains from one specimen sequenced in a study of OX40 agonist ivuxolimab in advanced cancers. Only in-frame clones appear in the TCRdb table, and some are missing; sequencing was by immunoSEQ multiplex PCR. The top ten clones hold roughly 11% of a sample with 6,000 to 8,500 clones, approximately 94% of them seen once. Here the sequenced sample was CD4+ or CD8+ T cells sorted from blood, taken in a trial of the OX40 agonist ivuxolimab. These receptors were taken from an adult with an advanced solid tumor such as melanoma, head and neck, liver or kidney cancer.

The V gene is TRBV28, the J gene TRBJ2-1, with D possibly matching TRBD1 (6 bases). Looked up from germline, CDR1 is MDHEN and CDR2 is SYDVKM. The ends were cut back, 4 bases at V and 2 bases at J, with 15 bases in the middle. The CDR3 extends over 16 amino acids. The CDR3 spells CASSSVMGATYNEQFF. CDR3 in DNA: TGTGCCAGCAGTTCCGTAATGGGGGCGACCTACAATGAGCAGTTCTTC.

The chain employs TRBV11-2 and TRBJ2-7; a weak D match, TRBD2 (6 bases). The CDR3 has 14 amino acids. Between the trimmed V and J ends, which lost 3 bases and 0 bases, there was a span of 9 bases. The germline CDR1 and CDR2 sequences are SGHAT and FQNNGV. The CDR3: CASSFSGSSYEQYF. The CDR3 coding sequence is TGTGCCAGCAGCTTTAGCGGCTCCTCCTACGAGCAGTACTTC.

V gene TRBV19 combines with J gene TRBJ1-1; D is unclear. CDR1 and CDR2 from the germline V gene are LNHDA and SQIVND (reference sequence). CDR3 length: 14 residues. V shed 5 bases and J shed 4 bases, with 14 bases lying between them. CDR3 amino acids: CASSSRLRGTEAFF. CDR3 nucleotide sequence: TGTGCCAGTAGTTCCAGGCTACGAGGCACTGAAGCTTTCTTT.

The chain combines TRBV7-6 with TRBJ2-5, with D tentatively TRBD2 (5 bases). Germline V lookup: CDR1 SGHVS, CDR2 FNYEAQ. The V end was cut by 5 bases, the J end by 1 base, with 11 bases between. This CDR3 contains 14 residues. Written as DNA, the CDR3 is TGTGCCAGCAGCCCGACTACGACCCAAGAGACCCAGTACTTC. Translating gives CASSPTTTQETQYF.

This clone was seen once. V gene TRBV30 combines with J gene TRBJ1-4; no definite D call. Per the germline V gene, CDR1 is GTSNPN and CDR2 is SVGIG (reference sequence). Trimming removed 4 bases at V and 6 bases at J, with 12 bases between. CDR3 length equals 13 residues. In DNA form, the CDR3 reads TGTGCCTGGAAGGGTGGAGCCCATGAAAAACTGTTTTTT. Protein sequence: CAWKGGAHEKLFF.

The gene calls are TRBV6-1 and TRBJ1-1; unclear D gene. This CDR3 spans 14 amino acids. The V and J ends lost 2 bases and 1 base respectively, with 8 bases between them. Germline lookup yields CDR1 MNHNS and CDR2 SASEGT. The CDR3 protein is CASSEYLGNTEAFF. DNA for the CDR3: TGTGCCAGCAGTGAATATCTGGGGAACACTGAAGCTTTCTTT.

J is TRBJ2-7 and V is TRBV28; D unclear. CDR3 size: 15 residues. V lost 5 bases and J 7 bases, leaving 21 bases between the germline ends. Germline V lookup: CDR1 MDHEN, CDR2 SYDVKM. The CDR3 DNA sequence: TGTGCCAGCAGTCCGGCCCCTGGATCTTCTGGGGAGCAGTACTTC. As protein: CASSPAPGSSGEQYF.

The gene calls are TRBV5-1 and TRBJ2-7; 9 bases agree with TRBD2. With 0 bases clipped from V and 1 base from J, the junction kept 5 bases outside the gene matches. Per the germline V gene, CDR1 is SGHRS and CDR2 is YFSETQ. The CDR3 is 16 amino acids. This CDR3 reads CASSLGSSGRSYEQYF. As DNA, the CDR3 is TGCGCCAGCAGCTTGGGGTCGAGCGGGAGGTCCTACGAGCAGTACTTC.

The chain combines TRBV4-1 with TRBJ2-1; D uncertain. There are 12 residues in the CDR3. Germline V lookup: CDR1 MGHRA, CDR2 YSYEKL. The V and J ends lost 3 bases and 8 bases respectively, with 8 bases between them. The CDR3 region is CASSHLRDEQFF. CDR3 nucleotides: TGCGCCAGCAGCCATCTAAGGGATGAGCAGTTCTTC.

CDR3 DNA: TGTGCCAGCAGCTTAAGAGGGACCGGGACTAGCGGGTACAATGAGCAGTTCTTC. It yields the protein CASSLRGTGTSGYNEQFF. This chain connects TRBV7-3 to TRBJ2-1; 12 bases are shared with TRBD2. V trimming: 1 base; J trimming: 4 bases; junction bases outside the gene matches: 8. Germline V gene lookup returns CDR1 SGHTA and CDR2 FQGTGA. The CDR3 runs 18 residues.

The CDR3 DNA sequence: TGTGCCAGCAGCCCTATAATAGCGGGAGGCAAGCAGTACTTC. The encoded protein is CASSPIIAGGKQYF. V usage is TRBV7-8 and J usage is TRBJ2-7; 10 positions agree with TRBD2. This CDR3 is 14 amino acids long. J was trimmed by 8 bases and V by 5 bases; bases with no gene match: 9. Germline CDR1 and CDR2: SGHVS and FQNEAQ. Together with reference TRBV7-8 and TRBJ2-7, the CDR3 gives the full variable domain: GAGVSQSPRYKVAKRGQDVALRCDPISGHVSLFWYQQALGQGPEFLTYFQNEAQLDKSGLPSDRFFAERPEGSVSTLKIQRTQQEDSAVYLCASSPIIAGGKQYFGPGTRLTVT.

The rearrangement links TRBV6-5 to TRBJ2-5, with 7 bases fitting TRBD1. V was pared by 5 bases and J by 4 bases, with 4 bases of the junction left unmatched. Germline CDR1 reads MNHEY; CDR2 reads SVGAGI. This CDR3 is built from 13 residues. CDR3 sequence (DNA): TGTGCCAGCAGTAAGACAGGGAGAGAGACCCAGTACTTC. Protein sequence: CASSKTGRETQYF.

The V call is TRBV4-1, the J call TRBJ1-1; TRBD1 aligns across 7 bases. Germline V gene sequence: CDR1 MGHRA, CDR2 YSYEKL. The CDR3 contains 15 residues. After removal of 7 bases from V and 4 bases from J, the junction contained 12 bases not matched to a gene. The CDR3 reads CASKEGQGGSTEAFF. The CDR3 DNA follows: TGCGCCAGCAAGGAAGGGCAGGGGGGGAGCACTGAAGCTTTCTTT.

As regards this clone: Lacking the conserved final phenylalanine or tryptophan, this CDR3 likely reflects a read error. The DNA is omitted, as the CDR3 cannot be located on it reliably, and the CDR3 follows TCRdb's listing. The chain joins TRBV12-2 to TRBJ2-7; whether TRBD1, the table's D call, matches the DNA was not checked. TRBV12-2 is noted as a pseudogene. The CDR3 extends over 13 residues, inclusive of both ends. CDR3 loop: CASRLALGPIRVL.

The chain couples TRBV11-2 to TRBJ2-1; 11 bases line up with TRBD1. Germline CDR1 reads SGHAT; CDR2 reads FQNNGV. The junction had 6 bases not matched to a gene; V was cut back by 5 bases and J by 6 bases. The CDR3 is 15 amino acids. This chain's CDR3 is CASSPYGTGGNEQFF. The DNA of the CDR3 is TGTGCCAGCAGCCCATACGGGACAGGGGGCAATGAGCAGTTCTTC.

This chain connects TRBV10-3 to TRBJ2-3, with 11 bases fitting TRBD2. Germline V gene lookup returns CDR1 ENHRY and CDR2 SYGVKD. The CDR3 is 16 residues long. Trimming at V came to 8 bases and at J to 0 bases, leaving 7 bases not matched to a gene. CDR3 DNA sequence: TGTGCCATCGCTACTAGCGGGAGCCAAAGCACAGATACGCAGTATTTT. The encoded protein is CAIATSGSQSTDTQYF.